The 26 T cell receptor beta chains in this list originate from one sample, sequenced in a study of blood T cell repertoires in COVID-19. The method was immunoSEQ multiplex PCR; TCRdb's version includes in-frame clones alone and lacks a portion of them. This sample has 250,000 to 350,000 clones, with around 87% found just once. Sequencing used peripheral blood. The receptors derive from a woman younger than 45 who had recovered from COVID-19.

J is TRBJ1-2 and V is TRBV4-2, with D tentatively TRBD1 (5 bases). V was cut by 1 base and J by 10 bases, with 16 bases left in between. The germline V gene has CDR1 LGHNA and CDR2 YNFKEQ. This CDR3 has 14 residues. This CDR3 is CASSQVEGGDHYTF. CDR3 sequence (DNA): TGTGCCAGCAGCCAAGTCGAGGGAGGGGACCACTACACCTTC.

The chain joins TRBV6-6 to TRBJ2-7; 8 positions agree with TRBD1. Trimming at V came to 4 bases and at J to 3 bases, leaving 8 bases not matched to a gene. Germline V gives CDR1 MNHNY, CDR2 SVGAGI (reference sequence). CDR3 length: 15 amino acids. DNA for the CDR3: TGTGCCAGCAGTTCCTTGGGACAGGCGAACTACGAGCAGTACTTC. It is translated as CASSSLGQANYEQYF.

Here the CDR3 reads CASSSRQSLAKNIQYF. The CDR3 nucleotides read TGTGCCAGCAGTTCTCGACAGTCCCTAGCCAAAAACATTCAGTACTTC. The rearrangement uses TRBV27 and TRBJ2-4, with a weak D call TRBD1 (5 bases). V was clipped by 4 bases and J by 0 bases, with 13 bases between them. The V gene's germline CDR1 is MNHEY and CDR2 SMNVEV (reference sequence). This CDR3 has 16 residues.

This chain connects TRBV14 to TRBJ2-1; 9 nucleotides match TRBD1. The CDR3 consists of 19 residues. The germline CDR1 and CDR2 sequences are SGHDN and FVKESK. The J segment lost 2 bases and the V segment lost 2 bases, leaving 13 bases of the junction unmatched. The CDR3 nucleotides are TGTGCCAGCAGCCAAAGGTCCAAGGCCCGGGACAGGGCCTACAATGAGCAGTTCTTC. This translates into CASSQRSKARDRAYNEQFF.

The gene calls are TRBV20-1 and TRBJ2-5, with TRBD2 identical over 9 bases. V lost 3 bases and J lost 5; bases outside the gene matches: 10. CDR3 length: 15 amino acids. CDR1 is DFQATT, CDR2 SNEGSKA, per germline (reference sequence). CDR3 nucleotide sequence: TGCAGTGCTAGTTTCTCCCGGACTAGCGCGGAGACCCAGTACTTC. Its translation is CSASFSRTSAETQYF.

This chain uses TRBV6-5 with TRBJ2-5; tentatively, D is TRBD1 (6 bases). This CDR3 has 13 residues. Germline V gene sequence: CDR1 MNHEY, CDR2 SVGAGI. V lost 6 bases, J lost 5 bases, and 13 bases lay in between. The CDR3 DNA follows: TGTGCCAGCAGCAGGGGTGTTTGGGAGACCCAGTACTTC. Translation: CASSRGVWETQYF.

The chain is built from TRBV7-8 and TRBJ1-4, with TRBD1 matching over 7 bases. Losses at the gene ends were 3 bases for V and 15 bases for J; bases not matched to a gene: 13. The CDR3 is 14 residues long. Per germline, CDR1 SGHVS and CDR2 FQNEAQ. The CDR3 is CASSFDRASQHVFF. The CDR3, as DNA: TGTGCCAGCAGCTTTGACAGGGCCTCCCAGCATGTGTTTTTT. Variable domain in full (rest from reference TRBV7-8 and TRBJ1-4): GAGVSQSPRYKVAKRGQDVALRCDPISGHVSLFWYQQALGQGPEFLTYFQNEAQLDKSGLPSDRFFAERPEGSVSTLKIQRTQQEDSAVYLCASSFDRASQHVFFGSGTQLSVL.

J is TRBJ1-1 and V is TRBV13; D unresolved. From germline, CDR1 is PRHDT and CDR2 FYEKMQ (reference sequence). V was shortened by 8 bases and J by 1 base, with 11 bases between the two germline ends. This CDR3 has 13 residues. DNA of the CDR3: TGTGCCAGCCTAGCGGGCGGGAACACTGAAGCTTTCTTT. Translated: CASLAGGNTEAFF.

The genes are TRBV19 and TRBJ1-6, with D maybe TRBD1 (6 bases). This CDR3 has 17 residues. V shed 3 bases and J shed 5 bases, with 17 bases lying between them. CDR1 is LNHDA and CDR2 is SQIVND in the germline V gene (reference sequence). In DNA form, the CDR3 reads TGTGCCAGTAGTATTGGGGGGGCCCGGATGAATAATTCACCCCTCCACTTT. Translated: CASSIGGARMNNSPLHF.

This clone was picked up a small number of times. The rearrangement uses TRBV7-2 and TRBJ1-5; D is perhaps TRBD1 (6 bases). Germline values: CDR1 SGHTA, CDR2 FQGNSA. Between the trimmed V and J ends, which lost 5 bases and 3 bases, there was a span of 14 bases. CDR3 size: 15 residues. The CDR3 nucleotides read TGTGCCAGCAGCCAACTGGCAGGGGACAATCAGCCCCAGCATTTT. Translation gives CASSQLAGDNQPQHF.

This rearrangement joins TRBV24-1 to TRBJ2-1; possibly TRBD1 for D (5 bases). CDR3 size: 12 residues. The V end was cut by 9 bases, the J end by 1 base, with 6 bases between. Germline V gives CDR1 KGHDR, CDR2 SFDVKD. The CDR3 loop is CATSGSYNEQFF. The DNA of the CDR3 is TGTGCCACCTCAGGGTCCTACAATGAGCAGTTCTTC.

The rearrangement links TRBV6-6 to TRBJ1-5; D not resolved. The V gene lost 0 bases and the J gene lost 15 bases, with 9 bases spanning the gap. CDR3 length: 11 amino acids. Germline V CDR1 and CDR2: MNHNY, SVGAGI (reference sequence). The CDR3 DNA reads as TGTGCCAGCAGTTACTCGAGCATGCTGCATTTT. This gives the protein CASSYSSMLHF.

The V call is TRBV5-1, the J call TRBJ2-3; TRBD2 matches 15 bases. Germline trimming cut 2 bases from V and 2 bases from J; bases unmatched to any gene: 18. Germline CDR1 and CDR2: SGHRS and YFSETQ. The CDR3 sequence is 22 residues long. CDR3 loop: CASSLTGLAGGRTPQHTDTQYF. Here the CDR3 DNA reads TGCGCCAGCAGCTTAACTGGACTAGCGGGGGGGCGGACCCCCCAACACACAGATACGCAGTATTTT.

The chain carries TRBV3-1 (or the pseudogene TRBV3-2) and TRBJ2-3, with 8 bases lining up with TRBD2. This CDR3 is 15 amino acids long. Germline V gene data show CDR1 as LGHDT and CDR2 as YNNKEL (reference sequence). Trimming at V came to 1 base and at J to 6 bases, leaving 6 bases not matched to a gene. The DNA for the CDR3 is TGTGCCAGCAGCCAAGTGGGACTAGGAACCGATACGCAGTATTTT. It is translated as CASSQVGLGTDTQYF.

The gene calls are TRBV28 and TRBJ1-4; no definite D call. In germline, CDR1 is MDHEN, CDR2 SYDVKM. The ends were cut back, 5 bases at V and 5 bases at J, with 15 bases in the middle. This CDR3 region has 15 residues. CDR3 in DNA: TGTGCCAGCAGTACGCCGGGAGAAAGAAATGAAAAACTGTTTTTT. Translation: CASSTPGERNEKLFF. Drawing the rest from reference TRBV28 and TRBJ1-4, the complete variable domain is DVKVTQSSRYLVKRTGEKVFLECVQDMDHENMFWYRQDPGLGLRLIYFSYDVKMKEKGDIPEGYSVSREKKERFSLILESASTNQTSMYLCASSTPGERNEKLFFGSGTQLSVL.

This clone was observed a handful of times. V and J are TRBV5-4 and TRBJ2-7; 7 bases line up with TRBD1. Germline trimming cut 4 bases from V and 5 bases from J; bases unmatched to any gene: 9. Germline-derived CDR1 and CDR2 are SGHNT and YYREEE (reference sequence). The CDR3 consists of 14 residues. CDR3 residues: CASSSATGRDEQYF. In DNA form, the CDR3 reads TGTGCCAGCAGCAGCGCGACAGGGCGGGACGAGCAGTACTTC.

The CDR3 bases are TGTGCCAGCAACCTGAAACAGGGGGATACGGAGACCCAGTACTTC. Its protein product is CASNLKQGDTETQYF. The V call is TRBV7-8, the J call TRBJ2-5, with 8 positions matching TRBD1. CDR1 is SGHVS, CDR2 FQNEAQ, per germline. V was pared by 7 bases and J by 5 bases, with 12 bases of the junction left unmatched. CDR3 length: 15 amino acids.

This rearrangement joins TRBV5-6 to TRBJ1-1, with no clear D. V lost 0 bases to trimming and J lost 5 bases, with 11 bases between them. Germline CDR1 reads SGHDT; CDR2 reads YYEEEE. The CDR3 consists of 14 residues. In DNA, the CDR3 is TGTGCCAGCAGCTTGGGGGGAGATAGGACTGAAGCTTTCTTT. Its protein is CASSLGGDRTEAFF.

The chain carries TRBV5-1 and TRBJ1-1; D remains unclear. Between the trimmed V and J ends, which lost 0 bases and 5 bases, there was a span of 11 bases. The CDR3 covers 14 residues. In germline, CDR1 is SGHRS, CDR2 YFSETQ. The DNA for the CDR3 is TGCGCCAGCAGCTTGGATTGGGGAGGTACTGAAGCTTTCTTT. It encodes CASSLDWGGTEAFF.

This chain's CDR3 is CASSLGVSLVREMGETQYF. CDR3 nucleotides: TGTGCCAGCAGCTTGGGGGTTTCATTAGTGCGGGAGATGGGTGAGACCCAGTACTTC. This chain uses TRBV5-6 with TRBJ2-5, with 7 bases identical to TRBD2. V lost 0 bases and J lost 5; bases outside the gene matches: 19. CDR1 and CDR2 (germline): SGHDT, YYEEEE. This CDR3 contains 19 residues.

The chain combines TRBV12-5 with TRBJ2-1, with 7 bases identical to TRBD1. With 4 bases clipped from V and 7 bases from J, the junction kept 13 bases outside the gene matches. CDR3 length: 16 residues. The germline V gene encodes CDR1 LGHNT and CDR2 FRNRAP. CDR3: CASGSPLPNRGNEQFF. In DNA form, the CDR3 reads TGTGCTAGTGGTTCCCCACTACCTAACAGGGGTAATGAGCAGTTCTTC.

This clone has just a few counts. The sample contains more than one DNA sequence encoding this CDR3. This chain's CDR3 is CASSLLGDSNQPQHF. In DNA form, the CDR3 reads TGCGCCAGCAGCTTGTTGGGCGATAGCAATCAGCCCCAGCATTTT. V usage is TRBV5-1 and J usage is TRBJ1-5, with D uncertain. V lost 1 base, J lost 0 bases, and 8 bases lay in between. The CDR3 is 15 amino acids. Germline CDR1 reads SGHRS; CDR2 reads YFSETQ.

This chain connects TRBV6-5 to TRBJ2-7; 10 positions match TRBD1. CDR1 and CDR2 from the germline V gene are MNHEY and SVGAGI. With V trimmed by 7 bases and J by 6 bases, 12 bases remained unmatched. The CDR3 contains 15 residues. As DNA, the CDR3 is TGTGCCAGCACTGCCCTTGGGACAGGGGTTGGCGAGCAGTACTTC. This sequence encodes CASTALGTGVGEQYF.

This clone turned up a few times. The chain couples TRBV7-9 to TRBJ2-5; D uncertain. Looked up from germline, CDR1 is SEHNR and CDR2 is FQNEAQ (reference sequence). This CDR3 is built from 14 residues. Trimming stripped 2 bases from V and 2 bases from J, with 9 bases between. The CDR3 loop is CASSLISGQETQYF. The CDR3 coding sequence is TGTGCCAGCAGCTTAATTTCAGGACAAGAGACCCAGTACTTC.

The V call is TRBV29-1, the J call TRBJ1-6; D is possibly TRBD1 (5 bases). V gave up 6 bases and J gave up 0 bases, with 12 bases separating them. The CDR3 consists of 15 residues. CDR1 and CDR2 from the germline V gene are SQVTM and ANQGSEA. CDR3 loop: CSVTDKSSYNSPLHF. In nucleotides, the CDR3 is TGCAGCGTCACGGACAAGAGCTCCTATAATTCACCCCTCCACTTT.

V usage is TRBV2 and J usage is TRBJ1-1; D unclear. Trimming removed 3 bases from V and 7 bases from J, with 6 bases in between. The CDR3 has 11 residues. Germline assignment: CDR1 SNHLY and CDR2 FYNNEI. The CDR3 coding sequence is TGTGCCAGCAGTGAGCGGATTGAAGCTTTCTTT. Translating it yields CASSERIEAFF.